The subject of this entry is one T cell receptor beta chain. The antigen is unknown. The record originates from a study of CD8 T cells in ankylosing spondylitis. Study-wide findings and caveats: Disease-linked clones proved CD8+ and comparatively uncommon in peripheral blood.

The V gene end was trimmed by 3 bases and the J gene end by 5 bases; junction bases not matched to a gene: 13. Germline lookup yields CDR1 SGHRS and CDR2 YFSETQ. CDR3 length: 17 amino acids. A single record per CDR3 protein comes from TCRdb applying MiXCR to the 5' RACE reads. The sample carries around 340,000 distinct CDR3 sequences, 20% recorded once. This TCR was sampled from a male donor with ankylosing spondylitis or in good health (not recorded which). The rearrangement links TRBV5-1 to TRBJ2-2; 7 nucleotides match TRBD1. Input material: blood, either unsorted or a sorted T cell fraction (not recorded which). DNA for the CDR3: TGCGCCAGCAGCTGGGGTCCGAGGGGGCTCTTAACCGGGGAGCTGTTTTTT. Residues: CASSWGPRGLLTGELFF.